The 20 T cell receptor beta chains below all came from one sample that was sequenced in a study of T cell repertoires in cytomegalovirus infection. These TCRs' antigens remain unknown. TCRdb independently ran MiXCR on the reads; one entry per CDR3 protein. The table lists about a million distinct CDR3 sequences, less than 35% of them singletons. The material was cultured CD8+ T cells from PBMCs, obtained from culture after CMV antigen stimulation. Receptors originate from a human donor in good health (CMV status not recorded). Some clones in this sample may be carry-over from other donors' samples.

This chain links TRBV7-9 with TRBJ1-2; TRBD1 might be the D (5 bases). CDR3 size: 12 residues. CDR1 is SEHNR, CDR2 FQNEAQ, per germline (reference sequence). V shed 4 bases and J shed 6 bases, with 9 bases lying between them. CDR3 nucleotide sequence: TGTGCCAGCAGCTGGACAAAGGATGGCTACACCTTC. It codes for CASSWTKDGYTF. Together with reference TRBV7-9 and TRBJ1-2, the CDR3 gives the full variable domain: DTGVSQNPRHKITKRGQNVTFRCDPISEHNRLYWYRQTLGQGPEFLTYFQNEAQLEKSRLLSDRFSAERPKGSFSTLEIQRTEQGDSAMYLCASSWTKDGYTFGSGTRLTVV.

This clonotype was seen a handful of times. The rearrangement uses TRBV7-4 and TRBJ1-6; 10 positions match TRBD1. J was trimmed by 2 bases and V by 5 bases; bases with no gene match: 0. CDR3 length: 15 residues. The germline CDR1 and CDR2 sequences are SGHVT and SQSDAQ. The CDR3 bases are TGTGCCAGCAGCGGACAGGGGGCCTATAATTCACCCCTCCACTTT. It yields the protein CASSGQGAYNSPLHF.

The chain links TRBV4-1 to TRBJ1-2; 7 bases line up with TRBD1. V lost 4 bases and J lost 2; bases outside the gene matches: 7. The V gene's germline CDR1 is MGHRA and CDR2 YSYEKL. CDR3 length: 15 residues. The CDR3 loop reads CASSPGQLPNYGYTF. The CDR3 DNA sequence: TGCGCCAGCAGCCCGGGACAGCTCCCGAACTATGGCTACACCTTC.

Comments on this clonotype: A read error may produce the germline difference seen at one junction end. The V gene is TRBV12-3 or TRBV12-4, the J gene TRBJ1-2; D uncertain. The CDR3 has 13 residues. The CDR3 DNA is TGTACCAGCAGGAATCCCGGGAGAGATGGCTACACCTTC. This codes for CTSRNPGRDGYTF.

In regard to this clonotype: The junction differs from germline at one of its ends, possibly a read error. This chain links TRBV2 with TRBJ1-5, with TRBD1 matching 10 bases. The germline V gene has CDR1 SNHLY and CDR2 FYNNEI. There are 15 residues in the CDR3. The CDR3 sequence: CASNHRDRGGQPRHF. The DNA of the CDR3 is TGTGCCAGCAATCACCGGGACAGGGGAGGGCAGCCCCGGCATTTT.

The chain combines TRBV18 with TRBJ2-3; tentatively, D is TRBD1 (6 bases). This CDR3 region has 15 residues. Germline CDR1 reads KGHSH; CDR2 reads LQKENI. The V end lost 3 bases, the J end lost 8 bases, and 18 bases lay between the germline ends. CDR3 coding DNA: TGTGCCAGCTCACCCTATAACAGGGCCGAGGGTACGCAGTATTTT. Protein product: CASSPYNRAEGTQYF.

Written as DNA, the CDR3 is TGTGCCAGCAGTTACTACAGTCACCAAGAGACCCAGTACTTC. This translates into CASSYYSHQETQYF. This chain connects TRBV6-5 to TRBJ2-5; no definite D call. The V gene's germline CDR1 is MNHEY and CDR2 SVGAGI. The V gene lost 1 base and the J gene lost 0 bases, with 6 bases spanning the gap. The CDR3 is made up of 14 amino acids.

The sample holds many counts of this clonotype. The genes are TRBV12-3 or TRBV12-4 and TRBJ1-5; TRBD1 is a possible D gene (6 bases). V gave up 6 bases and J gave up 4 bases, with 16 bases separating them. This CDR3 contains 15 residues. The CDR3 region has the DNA TGTGCCAGCAGCTACACAGGGTTGGGGAATCAGCCCCAGCATTTT. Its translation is CASSYTGLGNQPQHF.

The CDR3 loop reads CASSWGLATIRETQYF. The CDR3 DNA follows: TGTGCCAGCAGTTGGGGGCTAGCGACGATTCGGGAGACCCAGTACTTC. V and J are TRBV27 and TRBJ2-5; D possibly uses TRBD1 or TRBD2 (6 bases each). The CDR3 runs 16 residues. Germline V gene lookup returns CDR1 MNHEY and CDR2 SMNVEV (reference sequence). V lost 4 bases, J lost 5 bases, and 20 bases lay in between.

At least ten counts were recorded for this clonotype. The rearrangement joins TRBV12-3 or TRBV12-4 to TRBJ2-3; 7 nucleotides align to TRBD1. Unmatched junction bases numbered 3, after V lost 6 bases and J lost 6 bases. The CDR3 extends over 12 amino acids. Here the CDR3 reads CASSLTGDTQYF. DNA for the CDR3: TGTGCCAGCAGCCTGACAGGGGATACGCAGTATTTT.

The CDR3 DNA sequence: TGTGCCAGCCTATGGGACGGACTTAATCAGCCCCAGCATTTT. As protein: CASLWDGLNQPQHF. The genes are TRBV28 and TRBJ1-5, with D tentatively TRBD1 (5 bases). Per the germline V gene, CDR1 is MDHEN and CDR2 is SYDVKM. The CDR3 contains 14 residues. The V and J ends lost 8 bases and 4 bases respectively, with 15 bases between them.

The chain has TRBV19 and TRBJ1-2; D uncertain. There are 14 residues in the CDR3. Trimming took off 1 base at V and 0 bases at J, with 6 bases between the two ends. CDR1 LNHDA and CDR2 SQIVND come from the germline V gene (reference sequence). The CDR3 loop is CASSIGSANYGYTF. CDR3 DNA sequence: TGTGCCAGTAGTATAGGATCAGCTAACTATGGCTACACCTTC.

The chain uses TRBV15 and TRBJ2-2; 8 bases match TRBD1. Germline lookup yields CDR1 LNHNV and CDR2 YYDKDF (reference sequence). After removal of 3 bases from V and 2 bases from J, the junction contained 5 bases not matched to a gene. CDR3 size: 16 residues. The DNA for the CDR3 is TGTGCCACCAGCAGCGAGGACAGGGAAAACACCGGGGAGCTGTTTTTT. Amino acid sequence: CATSSEDRENTGELFF.

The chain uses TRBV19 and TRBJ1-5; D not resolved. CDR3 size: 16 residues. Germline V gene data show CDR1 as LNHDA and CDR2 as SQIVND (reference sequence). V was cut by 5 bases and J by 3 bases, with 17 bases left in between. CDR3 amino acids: CASSELLGFDNQPQHF. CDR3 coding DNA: TGTGCCAGTAGTGAGCTCCTTGGATTCGACAATCAGCCCCAGCATTTT. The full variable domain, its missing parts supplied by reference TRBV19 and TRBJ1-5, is DGGITQSPKYLFRKEGQNVTLSCEQNLNHDAMYWYRQDPGQGLRLIYYSQIVNDFQKGDIAEGYSVSREKKESFPLTVTSAQKNPTAFYLCASSELLGFDNQPQHFGDGTRLSIL.

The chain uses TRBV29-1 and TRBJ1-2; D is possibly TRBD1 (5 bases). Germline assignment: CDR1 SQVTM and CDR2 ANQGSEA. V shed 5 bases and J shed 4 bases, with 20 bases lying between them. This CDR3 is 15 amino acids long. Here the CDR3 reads CSVPGRGATSYGYTF. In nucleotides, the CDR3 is TGCAGCGTTCCCGGTAGAGGGGCCACATCCTATGGCTACACCTTC.

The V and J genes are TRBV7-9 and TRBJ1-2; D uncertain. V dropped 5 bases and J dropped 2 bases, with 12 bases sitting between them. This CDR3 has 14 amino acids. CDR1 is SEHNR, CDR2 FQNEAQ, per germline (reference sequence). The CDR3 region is CASSAYDRNYGYTF. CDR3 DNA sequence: TGTGCCAGCAGCGCCTACGATCGGAACTATGGCTACACCTTC.

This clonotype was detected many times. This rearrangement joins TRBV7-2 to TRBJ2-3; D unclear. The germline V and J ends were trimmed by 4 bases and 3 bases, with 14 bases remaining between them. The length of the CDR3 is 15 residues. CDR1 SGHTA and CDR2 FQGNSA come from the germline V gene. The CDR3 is CASSYRPRPTDTQYF. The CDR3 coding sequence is TGTGCCAGCAGCTATCGTCCCAGGCCAACAGATACGCAGTATTTT.

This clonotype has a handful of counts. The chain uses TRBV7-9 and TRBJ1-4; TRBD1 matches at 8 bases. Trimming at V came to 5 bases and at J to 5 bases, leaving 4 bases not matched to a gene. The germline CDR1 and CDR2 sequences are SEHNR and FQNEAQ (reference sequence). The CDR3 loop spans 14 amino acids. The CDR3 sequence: CASSPRTGNEKLFF. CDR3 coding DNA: TGTGCCAGCAGCCCCCGGACAGGGAATGAAAAACTGTTTTTT.

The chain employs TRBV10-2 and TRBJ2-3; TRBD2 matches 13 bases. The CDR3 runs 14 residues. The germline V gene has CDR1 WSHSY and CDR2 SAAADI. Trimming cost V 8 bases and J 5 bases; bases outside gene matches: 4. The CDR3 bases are TGCGCCAGCGGACTAGCGGGGGCACGAGATACGCAGTATTTT. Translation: CASGLAGARDTQYF.

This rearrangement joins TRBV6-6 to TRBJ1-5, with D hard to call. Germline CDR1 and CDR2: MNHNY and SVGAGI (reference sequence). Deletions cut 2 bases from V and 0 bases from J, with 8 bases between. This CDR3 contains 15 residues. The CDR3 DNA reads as TGTGCCAGCAGTTACCCGGGTGATAGCAATCAGCCCCAGCATTTT. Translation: CASSYPGDSNQPQHF.